The present TCR beta chain was sequenced within a study of blood T cell repertoires in COVID-19. Study-level information: The analysed material was cDNA or gDNA that came from T cells, B-cell-depleted T cells, or PBMCs.

V was shortened by 4 bases and J by 3 bases, with 22 bases between the two germline ends. Germline V gene sequence: CDR1 SGHDT, CDR2 YYEEEE. The CDR3 runs 17 residues. Authors' processing steps: It was from reference gene primer amplification that nucleated cell counts were estimated. Here immunoSEQ multiplex PCR was the method, and the copy in TCRdb shows in-frame clones only, minus some. V, J and clone size derive from that table, while D and trimming were established from the DNA sequence. The data contain some 350,000 clones, around 89% of them singletons. This receptor was taken from a young woman with COVID-19, enrolled during active disease. Sample: peripheral blood. The rearrangement links TRBV5-6 to TRBJ1-2, with D possibly TRBD1 on 5 matching bases. The CDR3 reads CASSKYVRVGRDYGYTF. The CDR3 nucleotides read TGTGCCAGCAGCAAATACGTACGTGTGGGGCGAGACTATGGCTACACCTTC. Supplemented by reference TRBV5-6 and TRBJ1-2, the full variable domain reads DAGVTQSPTHLIKTRGQQVTLRCSPKSGHDTVSWYQQALGQGPQFIFQYYEEEERQRGNFPDRFSGHQFPNYSSELNVNALLLGDSALYLCASSKYVRVGRDYGYTFGSGTRLTVV.